This paragraph covers one T cell receptor beta chain sequence. This entry is derived from a study of blood T cells in healthy people across ages. Through a sample-barcoded 5' primer and a J-beta primer mix, a second PCR was run for 7 to 11 cycles. TCRdb ran MiXCR on the 5' RACE reads and lists one entry per CDR3 protein. The sample has around 1,900,000 distinct CDR3 sequences; 35% to 50% are singletons. Germline V CDR1 and CDR2: LGHNT, FRNRAP. The V gene end was trimmed by 3 bases and the J gene end by 3 bases; junction bases not matched to a gene: 1. The CDR3 length is 14 residues. The source of this sequence is a human donor in good health. Sequencing was done on a sample of blood. V usage is TRBV12-5 and J usage is TRBJ2-5, with TRBD2 matching over 10 bases. The CDR3 coding sequence is TGTGCTAGTGGTTTCGGACTAGCGGAAGAGACCCAGTACTTC. Amino acids: CASGFGLAEETQYF. The whole variable domain, filled in from reference TRBV12-5 and TRBJ2-5, reads DARVTQTPRHKVTEMGQEVTMRCQPILGHNTVFWYRQTMMQGLELLAYFRNRAPLDDSGMPKDRFSAEMPDATLATLKIQPSEPRDSAVYFCASGFGLAEETQYFGPGTRLLVL.